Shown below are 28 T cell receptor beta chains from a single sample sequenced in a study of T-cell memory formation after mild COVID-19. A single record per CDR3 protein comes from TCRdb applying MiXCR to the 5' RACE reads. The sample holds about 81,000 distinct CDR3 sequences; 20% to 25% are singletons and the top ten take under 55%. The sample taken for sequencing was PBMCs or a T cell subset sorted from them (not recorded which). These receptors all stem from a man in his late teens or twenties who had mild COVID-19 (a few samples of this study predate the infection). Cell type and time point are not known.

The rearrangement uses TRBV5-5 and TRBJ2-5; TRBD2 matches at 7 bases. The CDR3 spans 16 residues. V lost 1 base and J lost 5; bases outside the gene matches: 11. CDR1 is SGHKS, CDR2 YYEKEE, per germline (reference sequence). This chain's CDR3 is CASSLNSVAGRETQYF. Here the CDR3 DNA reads TGTGCCAGCAGCTTGAATTCCGTAGCGGGTCGGGAGACCCAGTACTTC.

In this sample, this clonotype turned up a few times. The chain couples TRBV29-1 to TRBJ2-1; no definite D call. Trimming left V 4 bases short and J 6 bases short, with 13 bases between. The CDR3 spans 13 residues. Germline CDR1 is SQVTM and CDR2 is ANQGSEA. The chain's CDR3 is CSVGAGSGNEQFF. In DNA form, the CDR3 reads TGCAGCGTTGGTGCCGGCAGTGGCAATGAGCAGTTCTTC.

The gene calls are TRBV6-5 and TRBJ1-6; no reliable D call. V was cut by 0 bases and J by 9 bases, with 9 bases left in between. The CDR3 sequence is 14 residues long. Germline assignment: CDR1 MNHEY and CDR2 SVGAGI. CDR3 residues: CASSYSARTSPLHF. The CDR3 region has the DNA TGTGCCAGCAGTTACTCGGCAAGGACTTCACCCCTCCACTTT.

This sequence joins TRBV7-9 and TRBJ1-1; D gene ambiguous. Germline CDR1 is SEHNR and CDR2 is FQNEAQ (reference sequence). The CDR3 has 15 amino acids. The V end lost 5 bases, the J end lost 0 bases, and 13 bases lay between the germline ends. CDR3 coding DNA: TGTGCCAGCAGCATCCCGATGAAGATGAACACTGAAGCTTTCTTT. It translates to CASSIPMKMNTEAFF.

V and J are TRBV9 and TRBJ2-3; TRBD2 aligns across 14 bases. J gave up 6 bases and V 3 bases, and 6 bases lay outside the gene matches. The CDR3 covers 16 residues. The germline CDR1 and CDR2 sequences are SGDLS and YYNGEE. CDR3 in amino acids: CASSGPTSGGADTQYF. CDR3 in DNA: TGTGCCAGCAGCGGACCGACTAGCGGGGGGGCCGATACGCAGTATTTT.

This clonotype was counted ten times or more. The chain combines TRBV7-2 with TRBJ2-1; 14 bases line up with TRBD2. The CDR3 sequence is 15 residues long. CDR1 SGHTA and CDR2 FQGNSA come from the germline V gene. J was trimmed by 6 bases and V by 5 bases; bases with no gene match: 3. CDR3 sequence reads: CASSPGLAGANEQFF. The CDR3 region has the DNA TGTGCCAGCAGCCCGGGACTAGCGGGGGCCAATGAGCAGTTCTTC. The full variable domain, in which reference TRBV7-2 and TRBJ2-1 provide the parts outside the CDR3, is GAGVSQSPSNKVTEKGKDVELRCDPISGHTALYWYRQSLGQGLEFLIYFQGNSAPDKSGLPSDRFSAERTGGSVSTLTIQRTQQEDSAVYLCASSPGLAGANEQFFGPGTRLTVL.

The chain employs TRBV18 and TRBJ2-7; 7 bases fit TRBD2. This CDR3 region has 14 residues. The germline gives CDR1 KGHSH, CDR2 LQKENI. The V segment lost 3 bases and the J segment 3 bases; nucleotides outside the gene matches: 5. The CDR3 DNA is TGTGCCAGCTCACCGTCGGGGGGAAACTACGAGCAGTACGTC. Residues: CASSPSGGNYEQYV.

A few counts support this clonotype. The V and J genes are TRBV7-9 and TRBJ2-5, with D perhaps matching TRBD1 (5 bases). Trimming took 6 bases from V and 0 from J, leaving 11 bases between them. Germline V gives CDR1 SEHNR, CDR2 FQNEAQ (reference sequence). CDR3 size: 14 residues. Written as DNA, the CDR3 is TGTGCCAGCAGAGCGACAGAGTACCAAGAGACCCAGTACTTC. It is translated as CASRATEYQETQYF.

The CDR3 sequence: CASSRSGGSAKNIQYF. The CDR3, as DNA: TGTGCCAGCAGCCGATCCGGAGGGTCAGCCAAAAACATTCAGTACTTC. V gene TRBV7-9 combines with J gene TRBJ2-4, with a weak D call TRBD2 (6 bases). V lost 5 bases and J 0 bases, leaving 14 bases between the germline ends. CDR3 length: 16 amino acids. Looked up from germline, CDR1 is SEHNR and CDR2 is FQNEAQ (reference sequence).

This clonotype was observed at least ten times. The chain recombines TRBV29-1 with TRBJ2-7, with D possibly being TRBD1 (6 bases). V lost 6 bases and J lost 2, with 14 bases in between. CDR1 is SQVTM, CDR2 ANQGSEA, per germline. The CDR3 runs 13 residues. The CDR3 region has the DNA TGCAGCGTGGCGGGCAGGGGCACCTACGAGCAGTACTTC. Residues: CSVAGRGTYEQYF.

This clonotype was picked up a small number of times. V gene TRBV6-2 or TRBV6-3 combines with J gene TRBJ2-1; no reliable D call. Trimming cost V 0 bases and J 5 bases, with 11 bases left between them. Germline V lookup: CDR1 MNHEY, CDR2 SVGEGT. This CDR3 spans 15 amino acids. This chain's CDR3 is CASSYSTEPNNEQFF. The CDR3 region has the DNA TGTGCCAGCAGTTACTCGACGGAGCCAAACAATGAGCAGTTCTTC.

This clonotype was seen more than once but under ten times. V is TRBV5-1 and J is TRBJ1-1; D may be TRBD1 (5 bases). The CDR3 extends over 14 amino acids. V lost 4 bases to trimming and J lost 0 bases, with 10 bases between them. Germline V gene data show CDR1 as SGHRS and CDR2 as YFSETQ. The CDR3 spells CASSGSGLNTEAFF. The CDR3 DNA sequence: TGCGCCAGCAGCGGGTCAGGGTTGAACACTGAAGCTTTCTTT.

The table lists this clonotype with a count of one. As DNA, the CDR3 is TGCGCCAGCAGCCCGGTGGCAGCAAAATACTCTGGGGCCAACGTCCTGACTTTC. Translating it yields CASSPVAAKYSGANVLTF. The rearrangement uses TRBV5-1 and TRBJ2-6; D is ambiguous. The germline gives CDR1 SGHRS, CDR2 YFSETQ. The V end lost 4 bases, the J end lost 0 bases, and 17 bases lay between the germline ends. This CDR3 spans 18 amino acids.

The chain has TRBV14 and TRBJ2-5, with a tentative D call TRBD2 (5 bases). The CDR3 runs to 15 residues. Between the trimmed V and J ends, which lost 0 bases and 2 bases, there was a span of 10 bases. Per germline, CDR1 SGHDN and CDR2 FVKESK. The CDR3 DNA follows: TGTGCCAGCAGCCAAGAGGGGAGATCGCAAGAGACCCAGTACTTC. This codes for CASSQEGRSQETQYF.

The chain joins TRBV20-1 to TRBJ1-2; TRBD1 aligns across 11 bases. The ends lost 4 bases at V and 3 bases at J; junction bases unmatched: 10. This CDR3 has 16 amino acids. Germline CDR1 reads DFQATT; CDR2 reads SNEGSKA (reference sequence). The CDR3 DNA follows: TGCAGTGCTACCGATATGGACAGGGGGCTATACTATGGCTACACCTTC. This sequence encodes CSATDMDRGLYYGYTF.

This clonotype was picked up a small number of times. The CDR3 is CASSLKVRELFF. The CDR3, as DNA: TGTGCCAGCAGCTTAAAAGTTCGGGAACTGTTTTTT. The chain uses TRBV7-2 and TRBJ1-4; D ambiguous. V was cut by 2 bases and J by 12 bases, with 10 bases left in between. CDR3 length: 12 amino acids. Germline CDR1 reads SGHTA; CDR2 reads FQGNSA.

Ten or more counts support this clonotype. In nucleotides, the CDR3 is TGTGCCAGCAGCTTCCTCCGACTAGCGGGGGGTACAGATACGCAGTATTTT. Translating gives CASSFLRLAGGTDTQYF. This chain joins TRBV7-2 and TRBJ2-3; 13 bases match TRBD2. The CDR3 covers 17 residues. Per the germline V gene, CDR1 is SGHTA and CDR2 is FQGNSA. The V and J ends lost 3 bases and 3 bases, in that order; junction bases with no gene match: 6.

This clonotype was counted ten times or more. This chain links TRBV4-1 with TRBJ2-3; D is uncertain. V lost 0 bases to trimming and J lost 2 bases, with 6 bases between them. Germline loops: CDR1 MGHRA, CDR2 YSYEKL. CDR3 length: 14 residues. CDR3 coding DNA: TGCGCCAGCAGCCAAGACCCCGACACAGATACGCAGTATTTT. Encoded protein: CASSQDPDTDTQYF.

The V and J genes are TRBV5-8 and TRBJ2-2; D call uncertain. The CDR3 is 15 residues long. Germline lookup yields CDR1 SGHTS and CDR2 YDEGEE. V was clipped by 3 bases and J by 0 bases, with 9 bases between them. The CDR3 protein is CASSSELSNTGELFF. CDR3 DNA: TGTGCCAGCAGCTCCGAGCTGTCGAACACCGGGGAGCTGTTTTTT.

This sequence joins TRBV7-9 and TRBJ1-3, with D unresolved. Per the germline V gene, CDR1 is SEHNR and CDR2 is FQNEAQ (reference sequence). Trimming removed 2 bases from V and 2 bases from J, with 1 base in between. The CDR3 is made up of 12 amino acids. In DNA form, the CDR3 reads TGTGCCAGCAGCTTAACTGGAAACACCATATATTTT. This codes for CASSLTGNTIYF.

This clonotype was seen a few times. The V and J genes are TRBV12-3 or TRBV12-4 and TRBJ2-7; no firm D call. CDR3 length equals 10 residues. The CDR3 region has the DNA TGTGCCAGCAGTCCCGAGACTCTCCTCGTC. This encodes CASSPETLLV.

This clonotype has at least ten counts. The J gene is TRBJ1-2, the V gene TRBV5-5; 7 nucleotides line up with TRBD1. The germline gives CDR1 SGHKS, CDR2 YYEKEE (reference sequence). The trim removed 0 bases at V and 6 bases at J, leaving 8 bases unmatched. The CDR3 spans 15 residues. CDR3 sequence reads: CASSLEEGAPHGYTF. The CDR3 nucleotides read TGTGCCAGCAGCTTGGAGGAGGGGGCCCCCCATGGCTACACCTTC.

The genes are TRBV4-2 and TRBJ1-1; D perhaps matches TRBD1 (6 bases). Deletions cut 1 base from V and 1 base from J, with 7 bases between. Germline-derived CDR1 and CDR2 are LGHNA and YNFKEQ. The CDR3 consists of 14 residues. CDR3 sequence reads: CASSQGTENTEAFF. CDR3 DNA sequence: TGTGCCAGCAGCCAAGGGACAGAGAACACTGAAGCTTTCTTT.

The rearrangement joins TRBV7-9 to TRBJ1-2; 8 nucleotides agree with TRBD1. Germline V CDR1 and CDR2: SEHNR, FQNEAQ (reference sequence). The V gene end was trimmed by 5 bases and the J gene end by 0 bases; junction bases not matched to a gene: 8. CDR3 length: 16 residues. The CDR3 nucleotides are TGTGCCAGCAGCCTCTCGGGACAGGCGACTAACTATGGCTACACCTTC. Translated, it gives CASSLSGQATNYGYTF. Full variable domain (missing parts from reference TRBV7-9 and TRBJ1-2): DTGVSQNPRHKITKRGQNVTFRCDPISEHNRLYWYRQTLGQGPEFLTYFQNEAQLEKSRLLSDRFSAERPKGSFSTLEIQRTEQGDSAMYLCASSLSGQATNYGYTFGSGTRLTVV.

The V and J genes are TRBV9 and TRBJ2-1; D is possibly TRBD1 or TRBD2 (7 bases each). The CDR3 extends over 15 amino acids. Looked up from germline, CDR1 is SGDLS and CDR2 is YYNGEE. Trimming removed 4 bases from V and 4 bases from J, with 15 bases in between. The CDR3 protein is CASSPGGVGYNEQFF. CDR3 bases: TGTGCCAGCAGCCCAGGGGGGGTGGGTTACAATGAGCAGTTCTTC.

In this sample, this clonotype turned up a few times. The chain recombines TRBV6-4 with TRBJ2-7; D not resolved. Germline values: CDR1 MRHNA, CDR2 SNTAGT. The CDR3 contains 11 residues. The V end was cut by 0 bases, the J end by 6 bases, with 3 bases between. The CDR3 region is CASSDSGEQYV. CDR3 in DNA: TGTGCCAGCAGTGACTCGGGCGAGCAGTACGTC.

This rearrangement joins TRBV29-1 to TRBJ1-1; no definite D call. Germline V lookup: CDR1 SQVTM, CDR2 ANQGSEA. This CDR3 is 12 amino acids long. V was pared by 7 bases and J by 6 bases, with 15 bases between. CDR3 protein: CSAMDGVAEAFF. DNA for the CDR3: TGCAGCGCCATGGACGGTGTTGCTGAAGCTTTCTTT.

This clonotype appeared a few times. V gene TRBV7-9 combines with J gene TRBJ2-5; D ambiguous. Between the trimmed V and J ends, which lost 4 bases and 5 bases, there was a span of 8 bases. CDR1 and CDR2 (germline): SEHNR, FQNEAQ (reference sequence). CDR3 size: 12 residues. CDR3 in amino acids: CASSSGWETQYF. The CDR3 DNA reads TGTGCCAGCAGCTCTGGGTGGGAGACCCAGTACTTC.